A selection of T cell receptor beta chains follows, all from one sample in a study of OX40 agonist ivuxolimab in advanced cancers. Profiling relied on immunoSEQ multiplex PCR, and the TCRdb table lists in-frame clones only, not all of them. In the table there are over 150,000 clones, roughly 94% of which are singletons. The material sequenced was CD4+ or CD8+ T cells sorted from blood, taken in a trial of the OX40 agonist ivuxolimab. Every receptor here comes from an adult with an advanced solid tumor such as melanoma, head and neck, liver or kidney cancer. Each CDR3 is given with its conserved first and last residue. A D gene is named only where the DNA matches it firmly. Size tells how often a clone was seen (once, few, many) or the class of an expanded clone, and some rows leave it out.

v_gene,j_gene,d_gene,abundance,len,CDR3nt,CDR3aa
TRBV5-1,TRBJ1-1,-,-,14,TGCGCCAGCAGCTTGAAGGGCGGAGACACTGAAGCTTTCTTT,CASSLKGGDTEAFF
TRBV2,TRBJ2-7,-,few,11,TGTGCCAGCAGTGAAGACTACGAGCAGTACTTC,CASSEDYEQYF
TRBV28,TRBJ2-1,TRBD2,once,18,TGTGCCAGCAGTCGGACTAGCGGGAGATTCCTGGTAGACAATGAGCAGTTCTTC,CASSRTSGRFLVDNEQFF
TRBV5-4,TRBJ1-1,-,-,13,TGTGCCACCTGGGGGGTAGCGAACACTGAAGCTTTCTTT,CATWGVANTEAFF
TRBV2,TRBJ2-1,TRBD1,-,15,TGTGCCAGCAGGCCCCGGGACAGGGCTAACAATGAGCAGTTCTTC,CASRPRDRANNEQFF
TRBV7-2,TRBJ1-2,-,-,13,TGTGCCAGCAGGACCTCGGGGCCGCCAGGCTACACCTTC,CASRTSGPPGYTF
TRBV15,TRBJ1-2,-,once,15,TGTGCCACCAGCAGAGATATGAAAAGGCAGCGAGGCTACACCTTC,CATSRDMKRQRGYTF
TRBV30,TRBJ2-7,TRBD2,-,15,TGTGCCTGGAGTCGGGGGGGAAAGACATCCTGCGAGCAGTACTTC,CAWSRGGKTSCEQYF
TRBV5-4,TRBJ2-1,-,-,11,TGTGCCAGCAGCCAATACAATGAGCAGTTCTTC,CASSQYNEQFF
TRBV5-6,TRBJ1-2,-,-,14,TGTGCCAGCAGCTTGACGGGGGTCGAGTATGGCTACACCTTC,CASSLTGVEYGYTF
TRBV18,TRBJ2-5,-,-,15,TGTGCCAGCTCACCCGGGGACTCGGCACCGGAGACCCAGTACTTC,CASSPGDSAPETQYF
TRBV27,TRBJ2-5,-,-,17,TGTGCCAGCAGGACCTTTTTCTTGGAGACGTCCGAAGAGACCCAGTACTTC,CASRTFFLETSEETQYF
TRBV4-1,TRBJ1-4,TRBD1,-,14,TGCGCCAGCAGCCAAGATGGGACAGATGAAAAACTGTTTTTT,CASSQDGTDEKLFF
TRBV5-1,TRBJ2-1,TRBD1,-,16,TGCGCCAGCAGCCCGGGACAGGGGCAATCCTACAATGAGCAGTTCTTC,CASSPGQGQSYNEQFF
TRBV27,TRBJ2-6,-,once,15,TGTGCCAGCAGTAGGTTACCCTCTGGGGCCAACGTCCTGACTTTC,CASSRLPSGANVLTF
TRBV7-2,TRBJ2-1,-,-,15,TGTGCCAGCAGCTCGGCGCCAAGCTCCTACAATGAGCAGTTCTTC,CASSSAPSSYNEQFF
TRBV7-9,TRBJ2-4,-,-,14,TGTGCCAGCAGCTTATCAGGCAATTGGGACATTCAGTACTTC,CASSLSGNWDIQYF
TRBV7-3,TRBJ2-3,-,-,13,TGTGCCAGCAGCATTCCGGGTACAGATACGCAGTATTTT,CASSIPGTDTQYF
TRBV28,TRBJ2-3,-,-,13,TGTGCCAGCAGTTCTCCGTTCGTAGGAACGCAGTATTTT,CASSSPFVGTQYF
TRBV7-9,TRBJ2-7,-,-,14,TGTGCCAGCAGCTTAGTTGAGTACCCCTACGAGCAGTACTTC,CASSLVEYPYEQYF
TRBV18,TRBJ1-2,-,few,13,TGTGCCAGCTCAACCGTACAGGACTATGGCTACACCTTC,CASSTVQDYGYTF
TRBV27,TRBJ2-7,-,-,14,TGTGCCAGCAGTTACTCCGACGGGTCCTACGAGCAGTACTTC,CASSYSDGSYEQYF
TRBV5-4,TRBJ1-2,TRBD1,-,15,TGTGCCAGCAGCTTAAAAGGGACAGGGTTAGGGGGCTACACCTTC,CASSLKGTGLGGYTF
TRBV28,TRBJ2-2,-,few,17,TGTGCCAGCTCCCAGGCGGCCTACCACCTTAGCACCGGGGAGCTGTTTTTT,CASSQAAYHLSTGELFF
TRBV7-2,TRBJ2-1,TRBD2,once,15,TGTGCCAGCAGCTTCGGACTAGTTTCCTACAATGAGCAGTTCTTC,CASSFGLVSYNEQFF
TRBV7-2,TRBJ2-7,-,-,12,TGTGCCAGCAGCTTAGATCACTACGAGCAGTACTTC,CASSLDHYEQYF
TRBV6-5,TRBJ2-1,TRBD2,-,14,TGTGCCAGCAGTCAGACTAGCGGGGCAAATGAGCAGTTCTTC,CASSQTSGANEQFF
TRBV6-1,TRBJ1-4,-,-,17,TGTGCCAGCAGTGAACGTGCCGGGGCCCCAACTAATGAAAAACTGTTTTTT,CASSERAGAPTNEKLFF
TRBV5-6,TRBJ1-2,-,-,16,TGTGCCAGCACCTCAGGGCGGCGGCTATCTAACTATGGCTACACCTTC,CASTSGRRLSNYGYTF
TRBV10-2,TRBJ1-5,-,-,14,TGCGCCAGCAGTGAGTCGTTAGGGGCTCAGCCCCAGCATTTT,CASSESLGAQPQHF
TRBV5-5,TRBJ1-1,TRBD1,-,15,TGTGCCAGCAGCCGGCTGGGACAGGTGAACACTGAAGCTTTCTTT,CASSRLGQVNTEAFF
TRBV11-2,TRBJ2-7,-,-,12,TGTGCCAGCAGCTTAGACGGCCACGAGCAGTACTTC,CASSLDGHEQYF
TRBV6-5,TRBJ1-2,-,few,14,TGTGCCAGCAGTTACTCGGGCAGGCTCTATGGCTACACCTTC,CASSYSGRLYGYTF
TRBV4-3,TRBJ1-6,TRBD1,-,16,TGCGCCAGCAGCCAAGCCAGAGACAGGGAGGGTTCACCCCTCCACTTT,CASSQARDREGSPLHF
TRBV7-3,TRBJ1-1,TRBD1,once,21,TGTGCCAGCAGCTTATCCCCTTATCCCGTTTTCGATAGACAGGGTGGGACTGAAGCTTTCTTT,CASSLSPYPVFDRQGGTEAFF
TRBV29-1,TRBJ2-5,-,-,15,TGCAGCGTTGAGAGGGTAGGGGGGGTTGGCGAGACCCAGTACTTC,CSVERVGGVGETQYF
TRBV19,TRBJ1-1,-,-,16,TGTGCCAGTAGTACGACCGGACAAGCGCCGAACATGGAAGCTTTCTTT,CASSTTGQAPNMEAFF
TRBV19,TRBJ1-1,TRBD1,-,15,TGTGCCAGTAGTTTGAACCGGGACAGGGGAACTGAAGCTTTCTTT,CASSLNRDRGTEAFF
TRBV28,TRBJ2-1,TRBD2,once,13,TGTGCCAGCAGTTTGGAGCTAGCGGGTTTGGCGTTCTTC,CASSLELAGLAFF
TRBV7-7,TRBJ1-4,-,-,18,TGTGCTAGCAGCTTAGTAGCCCACCCTCCAGGTCAGGCCACGGAACTGTTTTTT,CASSLVAHPPGQATELFF
TRBV27,TRBJ1-5,-,once,14,TGTGCCAGCAGTTTAATGGGGGGCCATCAGCCCCAGCATTTT,CASSLMGGHQPQHF
TRBV9,TRBJ2-5,TRBD2,-,16,TGTGCCAGCAGCGTAGGACGGACTAGCGGACAAGAGACCCAGTACTTC,CASSVGRTSGQETQYF
TRBV19,TRBJ2-1,-,-,16,TGTGCCAGTAGTACCCGGGGCCTAGGGAGTGGCAATGAGCAGTTCTTC,CASSTRGLGSGNEQFF
TRBV19,TRBJ2-1,TRBD2,-,14,TGTGCCAGTACGTTTCGGGGGGGTTACAATGAGCAGTTCTTC,CASTFRGGYNEQFF
TRBV7-2,TRBJ1-6,-,-,15,TGTGCCAGCAGCTTAGTACAAGGTTCCAATTCACCCCTCCACTTT,CASSLVQGSNSPLHF
TRBV6-5,TRBJ1-1,-,-,15,TGTGCCAGCGGGAGGGACCAGACCCGTAACACTGAAGCTTTCTTT,CASGRDQTRNTEAFF
TRBV7-3,TRBJ2-7,TRBD2,-,16,TGTGCCAGCAGCCGATTTCCGGGACTAGCCCCTTACGAGCAGTACTTC,CASSRFPGLAPYEQYF
TRBV7-2,TRBJ2-5,TRBD2,-,15,TGTGCCAGCAGCCCCGGGACTAGTGGGCGCGAGACCCAGTACTTC,CASSPGTSGRETQYF